This TCR beta chain was sequenced for a study of control samples from healthy donors and cancer patients. Between the trimmed V and J ends, which lost 3 bases and 2 bases, there was a span of 11 bases. CDR1 and CDR2 from the germline V gene are LNHDA and SQIVND (reference sequence). CDR3 length: 15 residues. Using immunoSEQ multiplex PCR, the repertoire was profiled, and TCRdb retains in-frame clones only, with some absent. This sample has around 180,000 clones, with around nine tenths found just once. The count of this clone is one. The sequenced material came from blood. This sequence originates from a woman in her twenties or thirties in good health. The V and J genes are TRBV19 and TRBJ2-1; no definite D call. Here the CDR3 reads CASSISPGPYNEQFF. In DNA form, the CDR3 reads TGTGCCAGTAGTATCTCCCCGGGTCCCTACAATGAGCAGTTCTTC.